These 16 T cell receptor beta chains were all obtained from the same sample, sequenced in a study of shared clonotypes between healthy human individuals. Method: immunoSEQ multiplex PCR; TCRdb's copy keeps in-frame clones and lacks some. The sample has millions of clones; about 92% are singletons. The sequencing input was naive CD4+ T cells sorted from blood. Noted subset: CD45RA+ positively selected. The receptors were gathered from a young man in good health.

The chain couples TRBV7-9 to TRBJ1-2; TRBD1 matches 8 bases. This CDR3 has 17 residues. Trimming at V came to 1 base and at J to 0 bases, leaving 7 bases not matched to a gene. Germline V gene data show CDR1 as SEHNR and CDR2 as FQNEAQ (reference sequence). CDR3 protein: CASSLGGRGPANYGYTF. Written as DNA, the CDR3 is TGTGCCAGCAGCTTAGGCGGCAGGGGGCCAGCTAACTATGGCTACACCTTC.

The count of this clone is one. The chain uses TRBV30 and TRBJ1-1; the D is unclear. The V and J ends lost 1 base and 0 bases respectively, with 9 bases between them. This CDR3 region has 14 residues. From germline, CDR1 is GTSNPN and CDR2 SVGIG (reference sequence). The CDR3 protein is CAWSALVMNTEAFF. In DNA, the CDR3 is TGTGCCTGGAGTGCCCTGGTAATGAACACTGAAGCTTTCTTT.

The chain carries TRBV29-1 and TRBJ1-1, with no clear D. CDR3 length equals 13 residues. V lost 6 bases and J 11 bases, leaving 22 bases between the germline ends. Germline CDR1 is SQVTM and CDR2 is ANQGSEA. The DNA for the CDR3 is TGCAGCGTCCTAACCGACCTTAGGCAGTTGGCTTTCTTT. Amino acid sequence: CSVLTDLRQLAFF.

This clone was picked up one time. This chain joins TRBV9 and TRBJ2-3; D remains unclear. The ends were cut back, 0 bases at V and 3 bases at J, with 11 bases in the middle. CDR1 is SGDLS, CDR2 YYNGEE, per germline. The CDR3 has 15 residues. CDR3 nucleotides: TGTGCCAGCAGCGTAGAAGGGTCACGAACAGATACGCAGTATTTT. Its translation is CASSVEGSRTDTQYF.

The chain carries TRBV7-2 and TRBJ2-2; D is ambiguous. With 1 base removed from V and 4 bases from J, the gap between germline ends came to 7 bases. CDR3 length: 14 residues. The germline gives CDR1 SGHTA, CDR2 FQGNSA. CDR3 in amino acids: CASSLDRPTGELFF. In DNA form, the CDR3 reads TGTGCCAGCAGCTTAGACAGACCCACCGGGGAGCTGTTTTTT.

This sequence joins TRBV5-1 and TRBJ2-5, with TRBD1 matching 9 bases. Germline lookup yields CDR1 SGHRS and CDR2 YFSETQ. The CDR3 sequence is 15 residues long. V lost 4 bases and J lost 4; bases outside the gene matches: 8. The CDR3 DNA reads TGCGCCAGCAGCCCCCCGGGACAGGGCCTAGAGACCCAGTACTTC. This sequence encodes CASSPPGQGLETQYF.

The chain recombines TRBV30 with TRBJ2-7; the D is unclear. CDR1 and CDR2 (germline): GTSNPN, SVGIG (reference sequence). The CDR3 loop spans 12 amino acids. V was pared by 2 bases and J by 6 bases, with 11 bases between. The CDR3 nucleotides read TGTGCCTGGAGTCATTTGCCCGCCGAGCAGTACTTC. Translated: CAWSHLPAEQYF.

The chain is built from TRBV7-3 and TRBJ2-7; 8 bases are a match to TRBD2. Germline assignment: CDR1 SGHTA and CDR2 FQGTGA. The CDR3 is 15 residues long. V was clipped by 0 bases and J by 0 bases; unmatched bases: 1. CDR3 nucleotides: TGTGCCAGCAGCTTAACCGGGGGGGACTCCTACGAGCAGTACTTC. Translating it yields CASSLTGGDSYEQYF.

The rearrangement joins TRBV5-6 to TRBJ2-1; tentatively, D is TRBD2 (5 bases). The CDR3 totals 16 residues. V lost 3 bases and J lost 7, with 20 bases in between. The germline V gene has CDR1 SGHDT and CDR2 YYEEEE. CDR3: CASSSRLPVPRNEQFF. The CDR3 coding sequence is TGTGCCAGCAGCTCCAGACTACCCGTCCCGAGAAATGAGCAGTTCTTC.

The rearrangement joins TRBV6-6 to TRBJ1-2; D is undetermined. This CDR3 is built from 14 residues. CDR1 is MNHNY and CDR2 is SVGAGI in the germline V gene (reference sequence). V was trimmed by 7 bases and J by 1 base, leaving 13 bases between them. The CDR3, as DNA: TGTGCCAGCACGGACGGATTTCTTAACTATGGCTACACCTTC. It specifies CASTDGFLNYGYTF.

The rearrangement links TRBV6-5 to TRBJ1-2; TRBD1 is a possible D gene (6 bases). The germline V gene encodes CDR1 MNHEY and CDR2 SVGAGI. Between the trimmed V and J ends, which lost 1 base and 2 bases, there was a span of 11 bases. The CDR3 runs 15 residues. CDR3 amino acids: CASSYYGGQNYGYTF. CDR3 DNA: TGTGCCAGCAGTTACTACGGGGGGCAGAACTATGGCTACACCTTC.

This clone was counted between two and nine times. V and J are TRBV9 and TRBJ1-5; 8 nucleotides line up with TRBD1. The CDR3 sequence is 13 residues long. V gave up 3 bases and J gave up 7 bases; unmatched junction bases: 3. CDR1 SGDLS and CDR2 YYNGEE come from the germline V gene. Here the CDR3 reads CASSGQGRQPQHF. DNA of the CDR3: TGTGCCAGCAGCGGACAGGGGCGGCAGCCCCAGCATTTT.

V usage is TRBV5-1 and J usage is TRBJ1-6; the D gene is possibly TRBD1 (5 bases). Germline CDR1 SGHRS, CDR2 YFSETQ. Trimming cost V 0 bases and J 10 bases, with 11 bases left between them. The CDR3 runs to 14 residues. CDR3 loop: CASSLGGNGSPLHF. CDR3 in DNA: TGCGCCAGCAGCTTGGGGGGGAATGGCTCACCCCTCCACTTT.

The chain carries TRBV7-9 and TRBJ1-4; TRBD1 matches 7 bases. The CDR3 runs 15 residues. CDR1 is SEHNR and CDR2 is FQNEAQ in the germline V gene (reference sequence). After removal of 2 bases from V and 3 bases from J, the junction contained 3 bases not matched to a gene. CDR3 coding DNA: TGTGCCAGCAGCTTAAAGGGGGCAGCTAATGAAAAACTGTTTTTT. Translation: CASSLKGAANEKLFF.

The chain carries TRBV11-3 and TRBJ2-5; unclear D gene. The CDR3 has 13 residues. With 2 bases removed from V and 0 bases from J, the gap between germline ends came to 4 bases. Germline CDR1 and CDR2: SGHNT and YENEEA. The CDR3 sequence: CASSLQNQETQYF. DNA for the CDR3: TGTGCCAGCAGCTTACAGAACCAAGAGACCCAGTACTTC.

Note on this clone: This same CDR3 is encoded by further DNA sequences in the sample. The rearrangement uses TRBV4-3 and TRBJ2-5; TRBD2 agrees at 9 bases. The last part of the DNA fits TRBJ2-7 better; the J call may be wrong. The CDR3 has 16 amino acids. The V gene's germline CDR1 is LGHNA and CDR2 YSLEER. CDR3: CASSQGGLAGSYEQYF. CDR3 coding DNA: TGCGCCAGCAGCCAAGGAGGTCTAGCGGGGTCCTACGAGCAGTACTTC.